The 32 T cell receptor beta chains in this list originate from one sample, sequenced in a study of CD8+CD57+ T cells in acquired aplastic anemia. Patients sequenced had flow cytometry evidence of CD8+CD57+ cell expansion. It was genomic DNA that served as the template for profiling TCR beta VDJ and CDR3. TCRdb redid the calling of the reads with MiXCR, one entry per CDR3 protein. In the table there are 180,000 or so distinct CDR3 sequences, under 55% of which are singletons. Sequenced sample: sorted CD4+, CD8+, or CD8+CD57+ T cells (not recorded which) from PBMCs. Receptor source: a human donor with aplastic anemia.

The chain recombines TRBV24-1 with TRBJ2-3; D uncertain. Trimming stripped 2 bases from V and 1 base from J, with 12 bases between. The CDR3 has 16 residues. Germline V gene data show CDR1 as KGHDR and CDR2 as SFDVKD. In DNA, the CDR3 is TGTGCCACCAGTGATTCAGTGGGGTTAGGCACAGATACGCAGTATTTT. This encodes CATSDSVGLGTDTQYF.

This clonotype was detected many times. This chain uses TRBV5-5 with TRBJ1-5; D gene uncertain. V was clipped by 2 bases and J by 2 bases, with 8 bases between them. Germline V CDR1 and CDR2: SGHKS, YYEKEE (reference sequence). The CDR3 extends over 14 amino acids. CDR3: CASSLLMGNQPQHF. The CDR3 coding sequence is TGTGCCAGCAGCTTACTGATGGGCAATCAGCCCCAGCATTTT.

This chain links TRBV7-2 with TRBJ2-5; either TRBD1 or TRBD2 may supply D (5 bases each). CDR1 SGHTA and CDR2 FQGNSA come from the germline V gene. The CDR3 length is 14 residues. Trimming took 8 bases from V and 2 from J, leaving 15 bases between them. The CDR3 coding sequence is TGTGCCAGCCGCCAGGGACCGAGTCAAGAGACCCAGTACTTC. Its protein product is CASRQGPSQETQYF.

This clonotype was picked up a small number of times. The V call is TRBV7-7, the J call TRBJ2-5; D possibly corresponds to TRBD1 (6 bases). The germline V and J ends were trimmed by 6 bases and 2 bases, with 10 bases remaining between them. The CDR3 covers 13 residues. The germline V gene has CDR1 SSHAT and CDR2 FNYEAQ (reference sequence). The CDR3 protein is CASSSDRQETQYF. For the CDR3, the DNA is TGTGCCAGCAGTTCGGACAGACAAGAGACCCAGTACTTC.

This clonotype was detected ten times or more. The rearrangement uses TRBV6-1 and TRBJ2-5; 7 bases fit TRBD1. This CDR3 is built from 14 residues. Trimming removed 6 bases from V and 3 bases from J; junction bases left unmatched: 7. Per the germline V gene, CDR1 is MNHNS and CDR2 is SASEGT. The CDR3, as DNA: TGTGCCAGCAGGATCTTCGGGACAGAAGAGACCCAGTACTTC. This encodes CASRIFGTEETQYF.

This clonotype was seen at least ten times. This chain joins TRBV20-1 and TRBJ2-3, with 9 bases matching TRBD2. V lost 1 base to trimming and J lost 4 bases; unmatched junction nucleotides: 3. The CDR3 runs 14 residues. The V gene's germline CDR1 is DFQATT and CDR2 SNEGSKA (reference sequence). The CDR3 nucleotides read TGCAGTGCTAGAGGTAGCGGGGGTTCAGATACGCAGTATTTT. Translation: CSARGSGGSDTQYF.

The chain carries TRBV6-1 and TRBJ1-2, with TRBD1 as a possible D gene (6 bases). This CDR3 contains 14 residues. Germline V gives CDR1 MNHNS, CDR2 SASEGT. V lost 5 bases to trimming and J lost 3 bases, with 13 bases between them. This chain's CDR3 is CASSPRGQYYGYTF. CDR3 in DNA: TGTGCCAGCAGTCCCCGAGGACAGTACTATGGCTACACCTTC.

This clonotype was picked up many times. This chain uses TRBV20-1 with TRBJ1-5; D is uncertain. The CDR3 covers 13 residues. The ends were cut back, 3 bases at V and 3 bases at J, with 9 bases in the middle. Germline V CDR1 and CDR2: DFQATT, SNEGSKA (reference sequence). The CDR3 spells CSARAAYNQPQHF. The CDR3 region has the DNA TGCAGTGCTAGGGCAGCGTACAATCAGCCCCAGCATTTT.

This rearrangement joins TRBV7-9 to TRBJ1-6, with D possibly being TRBD1 (5 bases). The CDR3 sequence is 15 residues long. Germline V lookup: CDR1 SEHNR, CDR2 FQNEAQ (reference sequence). V was cut by 5 bases and J by 6 bases, with 14 bases left in between. CDR3 nucleotide sequence: TGTGCCAGCAGCCGAGAGTCCGGGGGTAATTCACCCCTCCACTTT. Protein sequence: CASSRESGGNSPLHF. Full variable domain (missing parts from reference TRBV7-9 and TRBJ1-6): DTGVSQNPRHKITKRGQNVTFRCDPISEHNRLYWYRQTLGQGPEFLTYFQNEAQLEKSRLLSDRFSAERPKGSFSTLEIQRTEQGDSAMYLCASSRESGGNSPLHFGNGTRLTVT.

This clonotype was counted many times. This chain connects TRBV14 to TRBJ2-7; no definite D call. Germline values: CDR1 SGHDN, CDR2 FVKESK. V was trimmed by 1 base and J by 2 bases, leaving 18 bases between them. The CDR3 has 17 residues. In DNA form, the CDR3 reads TGTGCCAGCAGCCAAGGGGAATGGGCCATCATAACCTACGAGCAGTACTTC. Translation gives CASSQGEWAIITYEQYF.

The rearrangement uses TRBV2 and TRBJ1-6; D is perhaps TRBD1 (5 bases). The V end was cut by 3 bases, the J end by 7 bases, with 13 bases between. The CDR3 runs 15 residues. Per the germline V gene, CDR1 is SNHLY and CDR2 is FYNNEI. Here the CDR3 DNA reads TGTGCCAGCAGTGAGCAAGTTGGGGGGAATTCACCCCTCCACTTT. Translation gives CASSEQVGGNSPLHF.

The rearrangement links TRBV7-3 to TRBJ2-3; D might be TRBD1 or TRBD2, each matching 6 bases. V shed 5 bases and J shed 0 bases, with 21 bases lying between them. CDR1 is SGHTA, CDR2 FQGTGA, per germline. The CDR3 extends over 18 amino acids. The CDR3 coding sequence is TGTGCCAGCAGCGCATATCCTACGGGGGCCTCTAGCACAGATACGCAGTATTTT. Translation gives CASSAYPTGASSTDTQYF.

The chain links TRBV20-1 to TRBJ2-7; 8 bases match TRBD1. There are 14 residues in the CDR3. Trimming at V came to 4 bases and at J to 2 bases, leaving 7 bases not matched to a gene. CDR1 DFQATT and CDR2 SNEGSKA come from the germline V gene (reference sequence). The CDR3 is CSATPGTGAYEQYF. CDR3 bases: TGCAGTGCTACTCCCGGGACAGGAGCCTACGAGCAGTACTTC.

This clonotype was counted ten times or more. This chain joins TRBV19 and TRBJ2-1; D gene ambiguous. The CDR3 covers 14 residues. The germline V and J ends were trimmed by 5 bases and 5 bases, with 13 bases remaining between them. Germline assignment: CDR1 LNHDA and CDR2 SQIVND (reference sequence). This chain's CDR3 is CASSHGSFDNEQFF. As DNA, the CDR3 is TGTGCCAGTAGTCATGGGTCGTTTGACAATGAGCAGTTCTTC.

This clonotype was seen many times. The chain employs TRBV6-5 and TRBJ2-5; D may be TRBD2 (5 bases). Germline V lookup: CDR1 MNHEY, CDR2 SVGAGI. V shed 5 bases and J shed 2 bases, with 21 bases lying between them. The CDR3 spans 17 residues. The CDR3 reads CASSPVPPLASQETQYF. Written as DNA, the CDR3 is TGTGCCAGCAGTCCCGTACCCCCGCTAGCCTCGCAAGAGACCCAGTACTTC.

This clonotype was recorded many times. The chain links TRBV5-1 to TRBJ1-2; tentatively, D is TRBD1 (5 bases). The CDR3 totals 14 residues. Between the trimmed V and J ends, which lost 4 bases and 1 base, there was a span of 11 bases. Germline CDR1 is SGHRS and CDR2 is YFSETQ. In DNA, the CDR3 is TGCGCCAGCAGCAGGGACGGAAATAACTATGGCTACACCTTC. This translates into CASSRDGNNYGYTF.

This clonotype showed up many times. V and J are TRBV19 and TRBJ2-2, with 7 bases lining up with TRBD1. Losses at the gene ends were 6 bases for V and 3 bases for J; bases not matched to a gene: 4. From germline, CDR1 is LNHDA and CDR2 SQIVND (reference sequence). There are 14 residues in the CDR3. The CDR3 spells CASRRDRDTGELFF. The CDR3 DNA reads TGTGCCAGTAGAAGGGACAGAGACACCGGGGAGCTGTTTTTT. The entire variable domain, with the rest obtained from reference TRBV19 and TRBJ2-2, is as follows: DGGITQSPKYLFRKEGQNVTLSCEQNLNHDAMYWYRQDPGQGLRLIYYSQIVNDFQKGDIAEGYSVSREKKESFPLTVTSAQKNPTAFYLCASRRDRDTGELFFGEGSRLTVL.

The V call is TRBV3-1, the J call TRBJ2-1; D may correspond to TRBD1 or TRBD2 (5 bases each). V dropped 1 base and J dropped 9 bases, with 13 bases sitting between them. Germline V gene lookup returns CDR1 LGHDT and CDR2 YNNKEL (reference sequence). CDR3 length: 14 residues. The CDR3 reads CASSQVSGAGEQFF. The CDR3 coding sequence is TGTGCCAGCAGCCAAGTATCCGGGGCAGGTGAGCAGTTCTTC.

This clonotype was seen at least ten times. The junction differs from germline at one of its ends, possibly a read error. The gene calls are TRBV7-9 and TRBJ2-2; 10 nucleotides align to TRBD1. The CDR3 totals 17 residues. Germline loops: CDR1 SEHNR, CDR2 FQNEAQ (reference sequence). The DNA of the CDR3 is TGTGCCAGCACCTTAGGGTCGGGACAGGGGAGTACCGGGGAGCTGTTTTTT. As protein: CASTLGSGQGSTGELFF.

The V call is TRBV12-3 or TRBV12-4, the J call TRBJ1-1; D is undetermined. The CDR3 totals 14 residues. The ends were cut back, 4 bases at V and 4 bases at J, with 13 bases in the middle. The CDR3 sequence: CASSWAKGSTEAFF. CDR3 coding DNA: TGTGCCAGCAGTTGGGCAAAGGGATCCACTGAAGCTTTCTTT.

This chain connects TRBV20-1 to TRBJ2-1, with TRBD1 matching 7 bases. This CDR3 region has 13 residues. CDR1 and CDR2 (germline): DFQATT, SNEGSKA (reference sequence). Germline trimming cut 5 bases from V and 8 bases from J; bases unmatched to any gene: 9. The CDR3 loop is CSAPRQGGDEQFF. CDR3 nucleotide sequence: TGCAGTGCTCCGAGACAGGGTGGGGATGAGCAGTTCTTC.

The chain has TRBV20-1 and TRBJ2-2; 9 bases align to TRBD2. The trim removed 3 bases at V and 6 bases at J, leaving 14 bases unmatched. CDR1 and CDR2 (germline): DFQATT, SNEGSKA (reference sequence). The CDR3 has 17 amino acids. The CDR3, as DNA: TGCAGTGCTAGGCCCCCTCGAGGCGGGGGGGGCGCCGGGGAGCTGTTTTTT. Translation: CSARPPRGGGGAGELFF.

V gene TRBV29-1 combines with J gene TRBJ2-3; a weak D match, TRBD1 (5 bases). The V gene lost 7 bases and the J gene lost 6 bases, with 14 bases spanning the gap. Germline V gives CDR1 SQVTM, CDR2 ANQGSEA. The CDR3 runs 12 residues. CDR3 nucleotides: TGCAGCGCCGGTCGTCAGGGTGATACGCAGTATTTT. Residues: CSAGRQGDTQYF.

This chain links TRBV6-4 with TRBJ2-1; D gene ambiguous. Germline assignment: CDR1 MRHNA and CDR2 SNTAGT. Trimming shortened V by 5 bases and J by 0 bases, and 8 bases separated the two germline ends. This CDR3 is built from 14 residues. The CDR3, as DNA: TGTGCCAGCAGTCAAGACACCTCCTACAATGAGCAGTTCTTC. Its protein product is CASSQDTSYNEQFF.

Many counts were recorded for this clonotype. The chain is built from TRBV10-3 and TRBJ2-2, with 8 nucleotides matching TRBD2. Looked up from germline, CDR1 is ENHRY and CDR2 is SYGVKD. V was clipped by 10 bases and J by 4 bases; unmatched bases: 20. This CDR3 comprises 18 residues. CDR3 DNA: TGTGCCAGTAAACCGGACTGGTGGAGCGGGAGTTCCACCGGGGAGCTGTTTTTT. This translates into CASKPDWWSGSSTGELFF.

The J gene is TRBJ2-7, the V gene TRBV15; the D is unclear. The CDR3 contains 13 residues. From germline, CDR1 is LNHNV and CDR2 YYDKDF (reference sequence). V lost 1 base and J 3 bases, leaving 7 bases between the germline ends. The CDR3 DNA reads as TGTGCCACCAGCAGAGTCACGTACTACGAGCAGTACTTC. It specifies CATSRVTYYEQYF.

The chain employs TRBV5-1 and TRBJ2-5; a weak D match, TRBD1 (6 bases). CDR1 and CDR2 (germline): SGHRS, YFSETQ. The length of the CDR3 is 15 residues. With 2 bases removed from V and 4 bases from J, the gap between germline ends came to 15 bases. DNA of the CDR3: TGCGCCAGCAGCTTTGAACAGGGACGTGGAGAGACCCAGTACTTC. It specifies CASSFEQGRGETQYF.

This chain joins TRBV2 and TRBJ1-3, with D possibly being TRBD1 (5 bases). CDR1 is SNHLY and CDR2 is FYNNEI in the germline V gene. This CDR3 contains 15 residues. The ends were cut back, 5 bases at V and 5 bases at J, with 16 bases in the middle. The CDR3 DNA reads TGTGCCAGCAGTTCGGCCAGTGGGGGAAGAAACACCATATATTTT. This encodes CASSSASGGRNTIYF.

The chain combines TRBV15 with TRBJ1-4; 8 bases are shared with TRBD1. The CDR3 has 14 amino acids. J lost 7 bases, V lost 3 bases, and 4 bases had no gene match. CDR1 and CDR2 (germline): LNHNV, YYDKDF (reference sequence). The CDR3 nucleotides read TGTGCCACCAGCAGTGGCAGGGGGCGTGAAAAACTGTTTTTT. It encodes CATSSGRGREKLFF.

Comments on this clonotype: This could be a read error, since a much larger clone is one nucleotide away. Here the CDR3 omits its conserved ending phenylalanine or tryptophan, so a read error is the likely source. CDR3 residues: CASSFGGAGNQPQHV. As DNA, the CDR3 is TGTGCCAGCAGTTTCGGAGGGGCGGGCAATCAGCCCCAGCATGTT. The rearrangement uses TRBV12-3 or TRBV12-4 and TRBJ1-5; D may be TRBD1 (5 bases). V lost 3 bases, J lost 2 bases, and 11 bases lay in between. This CDR3 has 15 residues.

The chain uses TRBV11-1 and TRBJ1-4, with D possibly TRBD1 on 5 matching bases. Trimming took off 6 bases at V and 4 bases at J, with 15 bases between the two ends. Germline assignment: CDR1 SGHAT and CDR2 FQDESV (reference sequence). The CDR3 spans 15 residues. As DNA, the CDR3 is TGTGCCAGCAGGAGTGACCGCGGGGGTAATGAAAAACTGTTTTTT. It yields the protein CASRSDRGGNEKLFF.

This clonotype was counted many times. V usage is TRBV20-1 and J usage is TRBJ1-5; 12 positions agree with TRBD1. The CDR3 has 18 amino acids. Germline-derived CDR1 and CDR2 are DFQATT and SNEGSKA (reference sequence). The J segment lost 3 bases and the V segment lost 0 bases, leaving 9 bases of the junction unmatched. Written as DNA, the CDR3 is TGCAGTGCTAGAGAGGGACAGGGGGCGCAGGGATACAATCAGCCCCAGCATTTT. This translates into CSAREGQGAQGYNQPQHF.